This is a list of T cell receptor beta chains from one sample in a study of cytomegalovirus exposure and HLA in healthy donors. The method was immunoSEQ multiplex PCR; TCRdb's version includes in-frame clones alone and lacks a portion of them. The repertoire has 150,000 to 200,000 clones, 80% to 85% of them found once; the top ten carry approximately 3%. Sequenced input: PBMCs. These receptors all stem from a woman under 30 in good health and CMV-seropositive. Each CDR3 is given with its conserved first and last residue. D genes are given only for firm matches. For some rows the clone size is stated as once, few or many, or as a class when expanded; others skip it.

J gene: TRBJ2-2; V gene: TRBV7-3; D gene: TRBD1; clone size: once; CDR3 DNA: TGTGCCAGCAGCGCGGGACAGGGAGGCGGGGAGCTGTTTTTT; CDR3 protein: CASSAGQGGGELFF
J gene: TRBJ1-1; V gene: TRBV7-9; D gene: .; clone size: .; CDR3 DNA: TGTGCCAGCAGCTTTGTGAGAAGGAACACTGAAGCTTTCTTT; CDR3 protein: CASSFVRRNTEAFF
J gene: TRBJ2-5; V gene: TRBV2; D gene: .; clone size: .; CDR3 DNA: TGTGCCAGCAGTGAGGCCGCGGGGACCCTGGCGACCCAGTACTTC; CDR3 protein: CASSEAAGTLATQYF
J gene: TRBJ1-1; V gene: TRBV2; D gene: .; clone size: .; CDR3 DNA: TGTGCCAGCAGTAGAGAAAAGAACACTGAAGCTTTCTTT; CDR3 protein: CASSREKNTEAFF
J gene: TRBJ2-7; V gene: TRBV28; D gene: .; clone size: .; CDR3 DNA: TGTGCCAGCAGTTTATTTTTTCGGGTATACGAGCAGTACTTC; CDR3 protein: CASSLFFRVYEQYF
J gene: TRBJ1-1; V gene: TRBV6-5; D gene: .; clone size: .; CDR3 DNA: TGTGCCAGCTCCTTCAGGGGTAACACTGAAGCTTTCTTT; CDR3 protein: CASSFRGNTEAFF
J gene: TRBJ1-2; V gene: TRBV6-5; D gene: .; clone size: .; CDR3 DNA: TGTGCCACCCAGACAGACCTATATGGCTACACCTTC; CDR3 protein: CATQTDLYGYTF
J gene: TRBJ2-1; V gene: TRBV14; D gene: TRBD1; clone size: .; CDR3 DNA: TGTGCCAGCAGCCATTTCCTCCGACAGGGTGACTACAATGAGCAGTTCTTC; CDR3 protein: CASSHFLRQGDYNEQFF
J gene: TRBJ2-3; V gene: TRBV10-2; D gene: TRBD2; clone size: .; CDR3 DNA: TGCGCCAGCGAGCTGACTAGCGGCCTAACTAATACGCAGTATTTT; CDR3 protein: CASELTSGLTNTQYF
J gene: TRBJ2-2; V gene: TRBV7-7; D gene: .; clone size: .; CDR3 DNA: TGTGCCAGCAGCTTAAATAGGGGGACCGGGGAGCTGTTTTTT; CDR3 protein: CASSLNRGTGELFF
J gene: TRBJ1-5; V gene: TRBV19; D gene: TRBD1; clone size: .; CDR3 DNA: TGTGCCAGTAGTATGTTGGGGACAGGGGGAAATCAGCCCCAGCATTTT; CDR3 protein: CASSMLGTGGNQPQHF
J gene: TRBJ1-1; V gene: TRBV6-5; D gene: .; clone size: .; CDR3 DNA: TGTGCCACCCAATTGAACACTGAAGCTTTCTTT; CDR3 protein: CATQLNTEAFF
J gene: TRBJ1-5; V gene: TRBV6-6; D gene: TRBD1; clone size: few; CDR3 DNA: TGTGCCAGCAACCTGGGACAGAGCAATCAGCCCCAGCATTTT; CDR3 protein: CASNLGQSNQPQHF
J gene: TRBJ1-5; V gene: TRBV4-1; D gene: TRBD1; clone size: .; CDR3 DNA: TGCGCCAGCAGCCAAGTGGAGGGGGCCGGCCAGCCCCAGCATTTT; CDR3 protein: CASSQVEGAGQPQHF
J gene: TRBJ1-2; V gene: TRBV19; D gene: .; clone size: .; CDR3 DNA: TGTGCCAGTACGCCGGCAGGTTCTAACTATGGCTACACCTTC; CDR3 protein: CASTPAGSNYGYTF
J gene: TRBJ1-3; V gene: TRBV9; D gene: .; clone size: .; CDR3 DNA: TGTGCCAGCAGCGTGTCGTCCGGGGTGGGAAACACCATATATTTT; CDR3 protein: CASSVSSGVGNTIYF
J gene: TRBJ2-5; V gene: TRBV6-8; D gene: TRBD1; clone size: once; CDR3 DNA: TGTGCCAGCACCTACCTGGGGGACAGGGAGTCCCCACAAGAGACCCAGTACTTC; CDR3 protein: CASTYLGDRESPQETQYF
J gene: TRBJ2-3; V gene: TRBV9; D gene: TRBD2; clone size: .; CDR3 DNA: TGTGCCAGCAGCGTAGGTCAGCGGGGTTTCACAGATACGCAGTATTTT; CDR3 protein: CASSVGQRGFTDTQYF
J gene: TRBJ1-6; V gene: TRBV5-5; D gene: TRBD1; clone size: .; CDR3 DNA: TGTGCCAGCAGCCGAAACGCAGGACAGGCAAATTCACCCCTCCACTTT; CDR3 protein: CASSRNAGQANSPLHF
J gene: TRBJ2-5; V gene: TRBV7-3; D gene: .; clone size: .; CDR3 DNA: TGTGCCAGCAGCTTAAGTGGCAGTCCGTACCAAGAGACCCAGTACTTC; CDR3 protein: CASSLSGSPYQETQYF
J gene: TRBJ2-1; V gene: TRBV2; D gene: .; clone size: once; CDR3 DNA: TGTGCCAGCCCCCCAGGAGGGCTGGGTGAGCAGTTCTTC; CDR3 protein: CASPPGGLGEQFF
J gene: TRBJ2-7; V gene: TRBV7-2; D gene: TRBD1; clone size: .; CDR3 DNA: TGTGCCAGCAGCCAAAACACGAACAGGGGGCTCGAGCAGTACTTC; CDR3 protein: CASSQNTNRGLEQYF
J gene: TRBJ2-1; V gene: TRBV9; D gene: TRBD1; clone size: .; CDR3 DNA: TGTGCCAGCAGCGTAGCTACAACAGGGGACAATGAGCAGTTCTTC; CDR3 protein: CASSVATTGDNEQFF
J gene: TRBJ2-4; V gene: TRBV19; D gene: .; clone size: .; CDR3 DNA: TGTGCCAGTAGTATGGGGCAGAGACTAAACATTCAGTACTTC; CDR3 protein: CASSMGQRLNIQYF